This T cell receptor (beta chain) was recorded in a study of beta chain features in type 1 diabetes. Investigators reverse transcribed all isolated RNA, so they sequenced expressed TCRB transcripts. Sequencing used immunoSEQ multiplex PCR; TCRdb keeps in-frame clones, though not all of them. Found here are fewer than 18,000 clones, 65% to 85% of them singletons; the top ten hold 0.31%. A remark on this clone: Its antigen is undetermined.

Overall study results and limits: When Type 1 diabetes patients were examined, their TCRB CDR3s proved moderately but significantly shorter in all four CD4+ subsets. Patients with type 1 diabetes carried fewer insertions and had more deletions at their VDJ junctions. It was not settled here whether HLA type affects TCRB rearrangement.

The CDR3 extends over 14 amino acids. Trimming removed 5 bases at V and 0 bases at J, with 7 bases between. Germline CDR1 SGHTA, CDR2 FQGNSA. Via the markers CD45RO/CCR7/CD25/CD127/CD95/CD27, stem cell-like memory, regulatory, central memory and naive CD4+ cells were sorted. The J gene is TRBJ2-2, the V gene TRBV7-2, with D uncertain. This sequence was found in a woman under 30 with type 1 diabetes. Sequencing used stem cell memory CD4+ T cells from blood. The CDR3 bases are TGTGCCAGCAGCGAGTTCGCGAACACCGGGGAGCTGTTTTTT. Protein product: CASSEFANTGELFF.